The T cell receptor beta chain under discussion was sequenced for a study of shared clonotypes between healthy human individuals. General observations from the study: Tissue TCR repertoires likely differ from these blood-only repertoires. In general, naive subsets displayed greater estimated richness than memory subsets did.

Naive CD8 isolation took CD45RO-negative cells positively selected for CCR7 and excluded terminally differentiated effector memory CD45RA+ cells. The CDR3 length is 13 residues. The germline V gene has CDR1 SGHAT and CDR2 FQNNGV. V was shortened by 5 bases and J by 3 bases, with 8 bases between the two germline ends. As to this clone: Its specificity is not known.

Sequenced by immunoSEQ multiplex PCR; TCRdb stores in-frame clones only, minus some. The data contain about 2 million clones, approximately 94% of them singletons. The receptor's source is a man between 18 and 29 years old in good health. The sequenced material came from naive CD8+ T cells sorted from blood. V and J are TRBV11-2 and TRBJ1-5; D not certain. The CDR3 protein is CASSPEVNQPQHF. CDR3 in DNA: TGTGCCAGCAGCCCAGAGGTCAATCAGCCCCAGCATTTT. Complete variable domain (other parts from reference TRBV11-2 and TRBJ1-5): EAGVAQSPRYKIIEKRQSVAFWCNPISGHATLYWYQQILGQGPKLLIQFQNNGVVDDSQLPKDRFSAERLKGVDSTLKIQPAKLEDSAVYLCASSPEVNQPQHFGDGTRLSIL.